There are a few counts of the clone carrying this TCR beta chain. Antigen specificity is unknown. The use of a sample-barcoded 5' primer and a J-beta primer mix characterized a second PCR of roughly 7 to 12 cycles. Each cDNA was tagged by a template-switch adaptor containing 12 random nucleotides. TCRdb analysed the 5' RACE reads with MiXCR anew, one entry per CDR3 protein. The repertoire holds about 780,000 distinct CDR3 sequences, with 46% as singletons. J gave up 2 bases and V 5 bases, and 4 bases lay outside the gene matches. Germline values: CDR1 SEHNR, CDR2 FQNEAQ (reference sequence). The CDR3 extends over 15 amino acids. This sample was taken from a study of blood T cells in healthy people across ages. Findings of the study overall: There were more naive CD4+ cells and higher diversity in long-lived donors than in aged donors.

Every sample yielded at least 6.5 million isolated PBMCs. The receptor comes from a man older than 75 in good health. Sequencing used blood. This chain connects TRBV7-9 to TRBJ2-4; 9 nucleotides align to TRBD1. CDR3 loop: CASSRGQGSKNIQYF. The CDR3 DNA follows: TGTGCCAGCAGCAGGGGACAGGGATCCAAAAACATTCAGTACTTC. Full variable domain (rest looked up from reference TRBV7-9 and TRBJ2-4): DTGVSQNPRHKITKRGQNVTFRCDPISEHNRLYWYRQTLGQGPEFLTYFQNEAQLEKSRLLSDRFSAERPKGSFSTLEIQRTEQGDSAMYLCASSRGQGSKNIQYFGAGTRLSVL.